One sample yielded the 18 T cell receptor beta chains listed below, sequenced in a study of shared clonotypes between healthy human individuals. Sequenced by immunoSEQ multiplex PCR; TCRdb stores in-frame clones only, minus some. This sample has about 2.2 million clones, with 90% to 95% found just once. It was CD45RO-negative cells, positively selected for CCR7, that made up naive CD8 cells, with terminally differentiated effector memory CD45RA+ cells excluded. Sequenced sample: naive CD8+ T cells from PBMCs. The receptors come from a man aged 18 to 30 in good health. Some clones in this sample may be carry-over from other donors' samples.

The chain links TRBV28 to TRBJ1-2; D perhaps matches TRBD1 (5 bases). Trimming pared 5 bases from V and 8 bases from J, leaving 9 bases between. The germline V gene has CDR1 MDHEN and CDR2 SYDVKM. This CDR3 has 11 residues. This chain's CDR3 is CASSPGLGYTF. The CDR3, as DNA: TGTGCCAGCAGTCCGGGACTCGGCTACACCTTC.

The chain combines TRBV23-1 with TRBJ1-4, with a weak D call TRBD1 (5 bases). TRBV23-1 is designated an ORF whose function remains uncertain. CDR3 length: 17 residues. The V gene lost 4 bases and the J gene lost 7 bases, with 22 bases spanning the gap. CDR3: CASSPAELGVFREKLFF. CDR3 DNA: TGCGCCAGCAGTCCCGCCGAGCTAGGGGTGTTCCGTGAAAAACTGTTTTTT.

The rearrangement joins TRBV5-4 to TRBJ2-1; perhaps D is TRBD1 or TRBD2 (6 bases each). The CDR3 has 16 amino acids. With 2 bases removed from V and 6 bases from J, the gap between germline ends came to 18 bases. Germline CDR1 SGHNT, CDR2 YYREEE (reference sequence). The CDR3, as DNA: TGTGCCAGCAGCTTCCTGCGGGACAAACAGCTCAATGAGCAGTTCTTC. Protein product: CASSFLRDKQLNEQFF. Based on the CDR3 plus reference TRBV5-4 and TRBJ2-1, the full variable domain is ETGVTQSPTHLIKTRGQQVTLRCSSQSGHNTVSWYQQALGQGPQFIFQYYREEENGRGNFPPRFSGLQFPNYSSELNVNALELDDSALYLCASSFLRDKQLNEQFFGPGTRLTVL.

The chain links TRBV11-2 to TRBJ2-1; maybe TRBD2 (6 bases). V was pared by 10 bases and J by 8 bases, with 15 bases between. Germline CDR1 SGHAT, CDR2 FQNNGV. This CDR3 is built from 12 residues. CDR3 region: CATEEGGYEQFF. Here the CDR3 DNA reads TGTGCCACCGAGGAGGGCGGTTATGAGCAGTTCTTC. The full variable domain, its missing parts supplied by reference TRBV11-2 and TRBJ2-1, is EAGVAQSPRYKIIEKRQSVAFWCNPISGHATLYWYQQILGQGPKLLIQFQNNGVVDDSQLPKDRFSAERLKGVDSTLKIQPAKLEDSAVYLCATEEGGYEQFFGPGTRLTVL.

CDR3 in DNA: TGTGCCAGCAGCACTGGCTACAGATACAACACTGAAGCTTTCTTT. Translating gives CASSTGYRYNTEAFF. The J gene is TRBJ1-1, the V gene TRBV5-4; D remains unclear. This CDR3 comprises 15 residues. Germline CDR1 and CDR2: SGHNT and YYREEE (reference sequence). The V gene lost 4 bases and the J gene lost 2 bases, with 15 bases spanning the gap.

The chain carries TRBV6-6 and TRBJ2-5; 8 bases align to TRBD1. CDR3 length equals 15 residues. Germline V gene data show CDR1 as MNHNY and CDR2 as SVGAGI (reference sequence). The CDR3 DNA reads as TGTGTCACATCCTTTTCTCAGGGGGCGCGGGAGACCCAGTACTTC. It is translated as CVTSFSQGARETQYF.

V and J are TRBV10-3 and TRBJ1-4, with unresolved D. Looked up from germline, CDR1 is ENHRY and CDR2 is SYGVKD. The ends were cut back, 2 bases at V and 5 bases at J, with 6 bases in the middle. The CDR3 loop spans 13 amino acids. This chain's CDR3 is CAISEELNEKLFF. The CDR3, as DNA: TGTGCCATCAGTGAGGAGTTAAATGAAAAACTGTTTTTT.

The chain links TRBV14 to TRBJ2-1; tentatively, D is TRBD2 (5 bases). The CDR3 spans 16 residues. Germline V gives CDR1 SGHDN, CDR2 FVKESK. V lost 0 bases and J 3 bases, leaving 12 bases between the germline ends. For the CDR3, the DNA is TGTGCCAGCAGCCAAGATCTGAGAGACTACTACAATGAGCAGTTCTTC. Translation: CASSQDLRDYYNEQFF.

This clone was observed a handful of times. This sequence joins TRBV11-2 and TRBJ2-1; 11 nucleotides line up with TRBD2. V dropped 5 bases and J dropped 4; count of bases not matched to a gene: 4. The CDR3 covers 15 residues. Germline V gene lookup returns CDR1 SGHAT and CDR2 FQNNGV. The CDR3 DNA follows: TGTGCCAGCAGCCCGGGACTAGCGGAATACAATGAGCAGTTCTTC. The encoded protein is CASSPGLAEYNEQFF. Combining the CDR3 with reference TRBV11-2 and TRBJ2-1 gives the whole variable domain EAGVAQSPRYKIIEKRQSVAFWCNPISGHATLYWYQQILGQGPKLLIQFQNNGVVDDSQLPKDRFSAERLKGVDSTLKIQPAKLEDSAVYLCASSPGLAEYNEQFFGPGTRLTVL.

The chain is built from TRBV12-5 and TRBJ2-5; 8 bases line up with TRBD2. The CDR3 loop spans 13 amino acids. The germline gives CDR1 LGHNT, CDR2 FRNRAP. V gave up 7 bases and J gave up 5 bases; unmatched junction bases: 6. The CDR3: CASAGGGVETQYF. The CDR3 DNA sequence: TGTGCTAGTGCCGGGGGGGGTGTTGAGACCCAGTACTTC.

The CDR3 is CASSLDSMRVYF. The CDR3 DNA is TGTGCCAGCAGCTTAGACAGCATGCGGGTGTATTTT. The chain is built from TRBV5-4 and TRBJ2-3; either TRBD1 or TRBD2 may fit D (5 bases each). This CDR3 has 12 amino acids. V was cut by 2 bases and J by 14 bases, with 15 bases left in between. In germline, CDR1 is SGHNT, CDR2 YYREEE (reference sequence).

CDR3 nucleotides: TGTGCCAGCAGCTTCAGGTTGGACAGCGGACACGAGCAGTACTTC. It encodes CASSFRLDSGHEQYF. The genes are TRBV7-2 and TRBJ2-7; TRBD1 is a possible D gene (6 bases). The length of the CDR3 is 15 residues. Looked up from germline, CDR1 is SGHTA and CDR2 is FQGNSA. Trimming removed 3 bases from V and 5 bases from J, with 17 bases in between.

The CDR3 loop reads CASSGNPRRDTGELFF. The DNA for the CDR3 is TGTGCCAGCAGCGGCAACCCCCGTCGGGACACCGGGGAGCTGTTTTTT. The chain has TRBV9 and TRBJ2-2; D unresolved. CDR1 and CDR2 from the germline V gene are SGDLS and YYNGEE. V dropped 3 bases and J dropped 3 bases, with 15 bases sitting between them. The CDR3 length is 16 residues.

CDR3 protein: CAISLINEKLFF. DNA of the CDR3: TGTGCCATCAGTTTAATAAATGAAAAACTGTTTTTT. The chain joins TRBV10-3 to TRBJ1-4; D gene uncertain. The CDR3 is 12 amino acids. Per the germline V gene, CDR1 is ENHRY and CDR2 is SYGVKD. V lost 5 bases, J lost 5 bases, and 6 bases lay in between.

This chain connects TRBV11-2 to TRBJ2-7; D is possibly TRBD2 (6 bases). The V end lost 3 bases, the J end lost 2 bases, and 17 bases lay between the germline ends. Germline assignment: CDR1 SGHAT and CDR2 FQNNGV. The length of the CDR3 is 16 residues. CDR3 nucleotides: TGTGCCAGCAGCTTGGGGCAACTAGCCCGGCCCTACGAGCAGTACTTC. This codes for CASSLGQLARPYEQYF. Full variable domain (rest looked up from reference TRBV11-2 and TRBJ2-7): EAGVAQSPRYKIIEKRQSVAFWCNPISGHATLYWYQQILGQGPKLLIQFQNNGVVDDSQLPKDRFSAERLKGVDSTLKIQPAKLEDSAVYLCASSLGQLARPYEQYFGPGTRLTVT.

The chain links TRBV6-1 to TRBJ1-1, with unresolved D. Trimming removed 1 base at V and 1 base at J, with 4 bases between. This CDR3 has 13 amino acids. Germline CDR1 MNHNS, CDR2 SASEGT. CDR3 coding DNA: TGTGCCAGCAGTGAAGGTGGGAACACTGAAGCTTTCTTT. Protein sequence: CASSEGGNTEAFF.

This clone was counted only a few times. The chain recombines TRBV9 with TRBJ1-1; D is uncertain. The germline V and J ends were trimmed by 2 bases and 3 bases, with 11 bases remaining between them. The germline V gene encodes CDR1 SGDLS and CDR2 YYNGEE. CDR3 size: 14 residues. The CDR3 sequence is CASSVTAVHTEAFF. The CDR3 DNA reads TGTGCCAGCAGCGTGACGGCGGTCCACACTGAAGCTTTCTTT.

The count of this clone is one. The V and J genes are TRBV28 and TRBJ2-1; D unresolved. This CDR3 region has 18 residues. CDR1 is MDHEN and CDR2 is SYDVKM in the germline V gene. Trimming cost V 4 bases and J 0 bases, with 19 bases left between them. CDR3 residues: CASSSPSEARSSYNEQFF. The CDR3 bases are TGTGCCAGCAGTTCCCCCTCTGAGGCTAGGAGCTCCTACAATGAGCAGTTCTTC.